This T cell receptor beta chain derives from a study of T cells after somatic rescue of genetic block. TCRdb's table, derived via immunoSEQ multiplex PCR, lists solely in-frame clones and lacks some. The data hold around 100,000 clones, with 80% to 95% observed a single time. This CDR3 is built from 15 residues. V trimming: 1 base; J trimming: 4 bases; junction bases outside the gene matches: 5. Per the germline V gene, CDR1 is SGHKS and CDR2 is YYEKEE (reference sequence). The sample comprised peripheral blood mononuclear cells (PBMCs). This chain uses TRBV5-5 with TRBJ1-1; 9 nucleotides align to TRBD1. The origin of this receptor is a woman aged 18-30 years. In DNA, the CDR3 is TGTGCCAGCAGCTTGCGTTTACAGGGGGCCACTGAAGCTTTCTTT. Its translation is CASSLRLQGATEAFF. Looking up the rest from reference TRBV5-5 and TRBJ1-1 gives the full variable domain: DAGVTQSPTHLIKTRGQQVTLRCSPISGHKSVSWYQQVLGQGPQFIFQYYEKEERGRGNFPDRFSARQFPNYSSELNVNALLLGDSALYLCASSLRLQGATEAFFGQGTRLTVV.